This is a list of T cell receptor beta chains from one sample in a study of neurological immune-mediated disorders. TCRdb redid the calling of the 5' RACE reads with MiXCR, one entry per CDR3 protein. The data hold around 130,000 distinct CDR3 sequences, with roughly 3.2% observed a single time. Sequenced: PBMCs. The receptors stem from a woman under 40 with multiple sclerosis. CDR3s include the opening cysteine and the closing phenylalanine or tryptophan. The D gene is left open where the match is weak.

d_call,j_call,v_call,cdr3_aa
TRBD2,TRBJ2-1,TRBV15,CATSRDGLAGVNEQFF
TRBD1,TRBJ2-5,TRBV5-1,CASSPGDRAGETQYF
-,TRBJ2-1,TRBV6-1,CASSDLGYEQFF
-,TRBJ2-5,TRBV7-2,CASSQGGPGLETQYF
TRBD1,TRBJ2-6,TRBV25-1,CASSEYWTGGSGANVLTF
-,TRBJ2-5,TRBV20-1,CSARDRFQETQYF
-,TRBJ1-2,TRBV7-2,CASSHSDGGYTF
TRBD1,TRBJ2-3,TRBV20-1,CSAKTGGTDTQYF
-,TRBJ2-7,TRBV28,CASSLVGFYSYEQYF
-,TRBJ1-1,TRBV7-9,CASSPPGQEGTEAFF
TRBD2,TRBJ2-1,TRBV20-1,CSASLRGGYNEQFF
TRBD2,TRBJ2-5,TRBV7-2,CASSWETGLAGAQETQYF
-,TRBJ2-2,TRBV7-6,CASSLAPWGLSNTGELFF